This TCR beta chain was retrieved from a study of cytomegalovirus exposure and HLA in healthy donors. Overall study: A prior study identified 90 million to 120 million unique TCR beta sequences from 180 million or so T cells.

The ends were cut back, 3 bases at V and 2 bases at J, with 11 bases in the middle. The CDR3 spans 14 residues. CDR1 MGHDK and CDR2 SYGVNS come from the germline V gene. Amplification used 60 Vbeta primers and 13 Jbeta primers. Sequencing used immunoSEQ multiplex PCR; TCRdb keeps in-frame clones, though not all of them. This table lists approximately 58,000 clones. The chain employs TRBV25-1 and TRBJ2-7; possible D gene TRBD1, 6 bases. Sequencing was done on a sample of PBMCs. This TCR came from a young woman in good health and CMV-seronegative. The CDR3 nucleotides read TGTGCCAGCAGTGAGGTGGACAGCGCCTACGAGCAGTACTTC. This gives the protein CASSEVDSAYEQYF.